Listed here is a single T cell receptor beta chain. The sample originates from a study of blood T cell repertoires in COVID-19. The overall study: Acute-phase and convalescent COVID-19 samples originated in the United States, Italy and Spain.

Source study methods: For nucleated cells, counts were estimated from reference gene primer amplification. Clones were read by immunoSEQ multiplex PCR, and TCRdb kept only the in-frame ones, dropping some. D and trimming were read from the DNA, whereas the V and J calls and clone size are those reported in that table. The data contain 95,000 to 150,000 clones, 65% to 90% of them seen just once; the ten biggest clones take up more than 20%. Per the germline V gene, CDR1 is MDHEN and CDR2 is SYDVKM. Trimming left V 2 bases short and J 0 bases short, with 4 bases between. The length of the CDR3 is 13 residues.

Sequenced: peripheral blood. The clonotype comes from a woman aged 80 or over with acute or convalescent COVID-19. The chain carries TRBV28 and TRBJ1-1; no clear D gene. The CDR3 DNA sequence: TGTGCCAGCAGTTTAAACTTGAACACTGAAGCTTTCTTT. As protein: CASSLNLNTEAFF.